This T cell receptor (beta chain) was profiled in a study of T cell repertoires in cytomegalovirus infection. Study context: HLA-B-restricted CMV epitopes that are well studied, plus recently identified HLA-C-restricted ones, were used by the study. Matching HLA type, along with CMV infection, was indicated by public TCR beta signatures.

Each CDR3 protein is one row after TCRdb ran MiXCR on the reads. The data hold hundreds of thousands of distinct CDR3 sequences, with approximately 33% observed a single time. Study conclusions and caveats: Across the ex vivo response, the dominant clonotypes were HLA-C-restricted CMV-specific TCR beta clonotypes. There were carriers of CMV plus the relevant HLA, and cumulative public TCR beta family frequency identified them.

This clonotype appeared a few times. Its antigen is unknown. V lost 6 bases, J lost 7 bases, and 16 bases lay in between. The CDR3 spans 13 residues. CDR1 is LGHDT and CDR2 is YNNKEL in the germline V gene (reference sequence). V and J are TRBV3-1 and TRBJ2-7; D unresolved. This material consisted of cultured PBMCs, taken from culture after CMV antigen stimulation. The clonotype comes from a human donor in good health (CMV status not recorded). Some clones in this sample may be carry-over from other donors' samples. The CDR3: CASRGPVFEEQYF. DNA for the CDR3: TGTGCCAGCAGGGGTCCAGTTTTCGAGGAGCAGTACTTC.